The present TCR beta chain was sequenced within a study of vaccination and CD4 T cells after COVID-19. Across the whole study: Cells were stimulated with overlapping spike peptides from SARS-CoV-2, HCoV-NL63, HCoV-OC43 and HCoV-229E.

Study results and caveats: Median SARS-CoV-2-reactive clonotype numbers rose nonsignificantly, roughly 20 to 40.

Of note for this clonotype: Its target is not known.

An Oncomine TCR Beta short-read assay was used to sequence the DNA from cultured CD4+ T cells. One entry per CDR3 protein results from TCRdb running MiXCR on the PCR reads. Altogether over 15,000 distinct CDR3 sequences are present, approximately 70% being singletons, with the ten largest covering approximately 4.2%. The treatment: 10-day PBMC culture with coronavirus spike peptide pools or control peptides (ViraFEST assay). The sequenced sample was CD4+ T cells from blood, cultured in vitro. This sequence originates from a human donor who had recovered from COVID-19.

The DNA for the CDR3 is TGTGCCAGCAGCTTAGCGAGGACAGGGTTAGCCACCTTC. Amino acid sequence: CASSLARTGLATF. The V and J genes are TRBV7-9 and TRBJ1-2; 8 bases agree with TRBD1. The CDR3 is 13 amino acids. Germline V lookup: CDR1 SEHNR, CDR2 FQNEAQ (reference sequence). J was trimmed by 13 bases and V by 0 bases; bases with no gene match: 7. Based on the CDR3 plus reference TRBV7-9 and TRBJ1-2, the full variable domain is DTGVSQNPRHKITKRGQNVTFRCDPISEHNRLYWYRQTLGQGPEFLTYFQNEAQLEKSRLLSDRFSAERPKGSFSTLEIQRTEQGDSAMYLCASSLARTGLATFGSGTRLTVV.